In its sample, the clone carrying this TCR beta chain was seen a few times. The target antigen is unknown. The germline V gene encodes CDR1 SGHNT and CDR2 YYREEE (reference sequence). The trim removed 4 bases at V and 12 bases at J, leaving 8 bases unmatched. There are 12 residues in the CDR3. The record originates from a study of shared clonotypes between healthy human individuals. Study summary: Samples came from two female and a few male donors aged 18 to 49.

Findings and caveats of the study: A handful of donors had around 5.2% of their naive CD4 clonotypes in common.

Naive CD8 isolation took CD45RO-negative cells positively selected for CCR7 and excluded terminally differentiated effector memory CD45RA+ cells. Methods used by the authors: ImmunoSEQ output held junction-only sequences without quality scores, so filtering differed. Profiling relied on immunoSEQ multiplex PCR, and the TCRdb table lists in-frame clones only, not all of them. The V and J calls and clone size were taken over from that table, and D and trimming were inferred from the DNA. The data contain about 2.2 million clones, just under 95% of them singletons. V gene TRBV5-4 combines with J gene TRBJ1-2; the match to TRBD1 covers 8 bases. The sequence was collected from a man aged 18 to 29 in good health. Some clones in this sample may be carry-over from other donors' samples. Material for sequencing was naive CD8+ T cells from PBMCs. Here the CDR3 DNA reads TGTGCCAGCAGCAATACCAGGGGGCGGCACACCTTC. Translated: CASSNTRGRHTF.